This TCR beta chain is from a study of shared clonotypes between healthy human individuals. Data came from immunoSEQ multiplex PCR; TCRdb stores just in-frame clones and leaves some out. This sample yields over 2 million clones, of which 85% to 95% are seen a single time; roughly 0.13% belongs to the top ten. V lost 2 bases to trimming and J lost 8 bases, with 19 bases between them. The CDR3 sequence is 16 residues long. Germline lookup yields CDR1 MDHEN and CDR2 SYDVKM. The V call is TRBV28, the J call TRBJ1-5; D ambiguous. The sequenced sample consisted of naive CD4+ T cells sorted from blood. Subset defined: CD45RA+ positively selected. The TCR sequence derives from a man aged 18 to 29 in good health. The CDR3 sequence: CASSLTTTGPRKPQHF. The CDR3 DNA reads as TGTGCCAGCAGTTTAACTACGACCGGCCCGAGGAAGCCCCAGCATTTT.